This T cell receptor (beta chain) was sequenced in a study of blood T cell repertoires in COVID-19. Using immunoSEQ multiplex PCR, the repertoire was profiled, and TCRdb retains in-frame clones only, with some absent. Altogether around 99,000 clones are present, more than 70% being singletons, with the ten largest covering around 4.2%. The CDR3 is 14 amino acids. V shed 5 bases and J shed 3 bases, with 8 bases lying between them. Germline CDR1 and CDR2: MRHNA and SNTAGT. This chain uses TRBV6-4 with TRBJ1-6; tentative D call: TRBD1 (6 bases). The sequencing sample was made of peripheral blood. The sequence was obtained from a human donor in a cohort sampled during active COVID-19. DNA for the CDR3: TGTGCCAGCAGTTCAGGGGTCTATAATTCACCCCTCCACTTT. Translating it yields CASSSGVYNSPLHF.